The clone carrying this TCR beta chain has more than one count but fewer than ten. TCRdb passed the 5' RACE reads through MiXCR, listing each CDR3 protein once. The table has roughly 200,000 distinct CDR3 sequences, 16% seen once. Trimming took off 3 bases at V and 0 bases at J, with 7 bases between the two ends. The length of the CDR3 is 14 residues. Germline assignment: CDR1 SGHNT and CDR2 YENEEA. The data are from a study of T-cell memory formation after mild COVID-19. The TCR was taken from an adult woman who had mild COVID-19 (a few samples of this study predate the infection). Cell type and time point are not known. Sequencing was carried out using PBMCs or a T cell subset sorted from them (not recorded which). This rearrangement joins TRBV11-3 to TRBJ2-3; D is uncertain. The CDR3 protein is CASSFEASTDTQYF. The CDR3 nucleotides are TGTGCCAGCAGCTTCGAAGCTAGCACAGATACGCAGTATTTT.